The clone carrying this T cell receptor (beta chain) turned up a few times. As yet, its antigen is unknown. Clones were read by immunoSEQ multiplex PCR, and TCRdb kept only the in-frame ones, dropping some. The repertoire includes 200,000 or so clones, roughly 92% of them detected once, and over 0.95% sits in the top ten. The data derive from a study of T cell responses to AZD1222 COVID-19 vaccine. Study results and caveats: Vaccine-related CD4 TCRs covered spike, predominating at 160-218 and 743-854.

The germline V gene has CDR1 MNHEY and CDR2 SVGAGI. Trimming took 8 bases from V and 0 from J; bases not matched to a gene: 9. The CDR3 loop spans 15 amino acids. The TCR sequence derives from an adult who received the AZD1222 COVID-19 vaccine. The specimen comprised peripheral blood, sampled 28 days after the second AZD1222 dose. J is TRBJ2-7 and V is TRBV6-5; 8 bases map to TRBD2. Here the CDR3 DNA reads TGTGCCAGCGGACCGGCGGGGGGTCCCTCCTACGAGCAGTACTTC. It codes for CASGPAGGPSYEQYF.